These T cell receptor beta chains were read from a single sample in a study of cytomegalovirus exposure and HLA in healthy donors. The protocol was immunoSEQ multiplex PCR, while the TCRdb copy is restricted to in-frame clones and leaves out a portion. This sample has 100,000 to 150,000 clones, with about 85% found just once. The sample comprised PBMCs. The origin of the receptors is a man aged 18 to 35 in good health and CMV-seropositive. Each CDR3 is given with its conserved first and last residue. A D gene is named only where the DNA matches it firmly. Some rows have no size entry. The others give once, few or many, or a class for an expanded clone.

d_gene	v_gene	len	abundance	j_gene	CDR3aa	CDR3nt
-	TRBV10-3	20	-	TRBJ1-6	CAISVTNVGEGSSYNSPLHF	TGTGCCATCAGTGTAACCAATGTCGGGGAGGGGAGCTCCTATAATTCACCCCTCCACTTT
TRBD2	TRBV7-8	17	-	TRBJ2-7	CASSLASGRGSSREQYF	TGTGCCAGCAGCTTAGCTAGCGGGAGAGGTAGCTCGAGGGAGCAGTACTTC
TRBD1	TRBV7-8	15	-	TRBJ2-7	CASSLAEVQGYEQYF	TGTGCCAGCAGCTTAGCGGAGGTACAGGGGTACGAGCAGTACTTC
-	TRBV9	14	-	TRBJ2-1	CASSAPQGTQEQFF	TGTGCCAGCAGCGCCCCACAGGGAACTCAAGAGCAGTTCTTC
TRBD1	TRBV5-1	14	-	TRBJ1-1	CASSSGTGATEAFF	TGCGCCAGCAGCTCAGGGACAGGGGCCACTGAAGCTTTCTTT
-	TRBV5-1	15	-	TRBJ1-1	CASSLVGTHNTEAFF	TGCGCCAGCAGCTTGGTCGGGACACACAACACTGAAGCTTTCTTT
TRBD1	TRBV7-9	16	-	TRBJ2-1	CASSLGDRGLWNEQFF	TGTGCCAGCAGCTTAGGGGACAGGGGGCTTTGGAATGAGCAGTTCTTC
TRBD1	TRBV4-1	16	-	TRBJ1-4	CASSQDGDRADEKLFF	TGCGCCAGCAGCCAAGATGGGGACAGGGCTGATGAAAAACTGTTTTTT
TRBD2	TRBV7-2	17	-	TRBJ2-1	CASTPGLAEPLYNEQFF	TGTGCCAGCACCCCCGGACTAGCGGAACCTCTCTACAATGAGCAGTTCTTC
TRBD1	TRBV4-3	19	many	TRBJ1-4	CASSQDSSGQGGLDEKLFF	TGCGCCAGCAGCCAAGATAGTTCGGGACAGGGGGGTTTGGATGAAAAACTGTTTTTT
-	TRBV7-2	12	once	TRBJ1-4	CASSPGHSKLFF	TGTGCCAGCAGCCCCGGACACAGCAAACTGTTTTTT
-	TRBV9	16	-	TRBJ2-3	CASSAGPGTRADTQYF	TGTGCCAGCAGCGCCGGTCCCGGGACACGGGCAGATACGCAGTATTTT
-	TRBV4-3	13	-	TRBJ1-1	CASSRRVGTEAFF	TGCGCCAGCAGCCGGAGGGTAGGCACTGAAGCTTTCTTT
-	TRBV10-3	14	-	TRBJ2-4	CAISDARAKNIQYF	TGTGCCATCAGTGACGCCAGGGCCAAAAACATTCAGTACTTC
TRBD2	TRBV7-9	18	-	TRBJ2-1	CASSPNRASGVRGDEQFF	TGTGCCAGCAGCCCCAACCGGGCTAGCGGGGTCCGGGGGGATGAGCAGTTCTTC
-	TRBV5-1	16	-	TRBJ2-2	CASSLGGALGAGELFF	TGCGCCAGCAGCTTGGGCGGAGCGCTCGGGGCCGGGGAGCTGTTTTTT
-	TRBV14	14	-	TRBJ1-2	CASSSGEGYYGYTF	TGTGCCAGCAGCTCAGGGGAGGGGTACTATGGCTACACCTTC
-	TRBV9	16	-	TRBJ1-3	CASSGGGTLSGNTIYF	TGTGCCAGCAGCGGTGGCGGGACTCTCTCTGGAAACACCATATATTTT
TRBD1	TRBV9	16	-	TRBJ2-1	CASSPQGQGYYNEQFF	TGTGCCAGCAGCCCGCAGGGACAGGGATACTACAATGAGCAGTTCTTC
TRBD1	TRBV18	21	few	TRBJ1-2	CASSPGLGTGERMATAGGYTF	TGTGCCAGCTCACCGGGACTAGGGACAGGGGAACGGATGGCTACTGCAGGGGGCTACACCTTC
-	TRBV5-6	14	-	TRBJ2-7	CASSRTGLSHEQYF	TGTGCCAGCAGCCGAACAGGGTTAAGCCACGAGCAGTACTTC
-	TRBV6-5	13	-	TRBJ1-6	CASSIDTDSPLHF	TGTGCCAGCAGTATTGATACAGATTCACCCCTCCACTTT
TRBD2	TRBV10-3	17	-	TRBJ2-7	CAISDPKWGGSTYEQYF	TGTGCCATCAGTGACCCGAAGTGGGGGGGGAGCACCTACGAGCAGTACTTC
TRBD1	TRBV15	16	-	TRBJ2-2	CATSRDRGLDTGELFF	TGTGCCACCAGCAGAGACAGGGGGCTTGATACCGGGGAGCTGTTTTTT
-	TRBV7-8	17	-	TRBJ1-5	CASSSSIRQDRNQPQHF	TGTGCCAGCAGCAGCAGCATTCGACAGGATAGGAATCAGCCCCAGCATTTT
-	TRBV18	13	few	TRBJ2-2	CASSPRGTGELFF	TGTGCCAGCTCACCAAGGGGGACCGGGGAGCTGTTTTTT
-	TRBV30	13	-	TRBJ1-1	CAWSGQFENEAFF	TGTGCCTGGAGTGGACAGTTCGAAAATGAAGCTTTCTTT
-	TRBV7-9	14	-	TRBJ1-1	CASSRGDRGTEAFF	TGTGCCAGCTCCCGGGGGGACCGGGGAACTGAAGCTTTCTTT
-	TRBV5-1	13	-	TRBJ1-1	CASLGAAGTEAFF	TGCGCCAGTCTCGGGGCCGCGGGGACTGAAGCTTTCTTT
-	TRBV10-3	15	-	TRBJ2-3	CAISLEKTGADTQYF	TGTGCCATCAGTCTCGAGAAAACGGGTGCAGATACGCAGTATTTT
TRBD1	TRBV10-3	15	-	TRBJ2-7	CAIRTDRGEAYEQYF	TGTGCCATCAGAACAGACAGGGGGGAGGCCTACGAGCAGTACTTC
TRBD1	TRBV5-5	16	-	TRBJ2-7	CASSPIAGQGRYEQYF	TGTGCCAGCAGCCCTATCGCTGGACAGGGGCGGTACGAGCAGTACTTC
-	TRBV9	12	-	TRBJ2-7	CASSVEGGEQYF	TGTGCCAGCAGCGTAGAAGGGGGCGAGCAGTACTTC
-	TRBV25-1	14	-	TRBJ2-5	CASSEKGGLETQYF	TGTGCCAGCAGTGAAAAAGGGGGATTGGAGACCCAGTACTTC
TRBD1	TRBV4-3	15	-	TRBJ2-5	CASSADRGVGLAQYF	TGCGCCAGCAGCGCGGACAGGGGGGTAGGTTTGGCCCAGTACTTC
-	TRBV18	13	few	TRBJ2-7	CASSPEGEYEQYF	TGTGCCAGCTCACCAGAGGGTGAGTACGAGCAGTACTTC
-	TRBV6-6	12	many	TRBJ2-2	CASSYQVGELFF	TGTGCCAGCAGTTACCAGGTCGGGGAGCTGTTTTTT
-	TRBV6-6	13	-	TRBJ1-2	CASSTPDRHGYTF	TGTGCCAGCAGTACTCCCGACAGACACGGCTACACCTTC
TRBD1	TRBV4-1	17	-	TRBJ1-1	CASSQDRAGGLNTEAFF	TGCGCCAGCAGCCAAGATCGGGCAGGGGGCCTAAACACTGAAGCTTTCTTT
TRBD2	TRBV6-5	16	few	TRBJ2-7	CASSYKWTSGGYEQYF	TGTGCCAGCAGTTACAAATGGACTAGCGGGGGCTACGAGCAGTACTTC
TRBD2	TRBV7-9	17	-	TRBJ2-1	CASSSTRPGGSYNEQFF	TGTGCCAGCAGCTCCACCAGGCCCGGGGGGTCTTACAATGAGCAGTTCTTC
-	TRBV7-9	13	-	TRBJ1-1	CASRADTNTEAFF	TGTGCCAGCAGGGCAGACACTAACACTGAAGCTTTCTTT
-	TRBV11-2	14	-	TRBJ2-7	CASSLGHAGYEQYF	TGTGCCAGCAGCCTAGGGCACGCTGGCTACGAGCAGTACTTC